This T cell receptor (beta chain) was sequenced during a study of radiotherapy plus CTLA-4 blockade in lung cancer. Study background: Patients showed objective responses in over 15% of cases, and disease control was achieved by under 40%.

Points from the study as a whole: Blood saw expansion of tumor-derived TCR clones after radiotherapy plus ipilimumab. Strongest reported response predictors: early blood clone changes and post-radiation interferon-beta.

Treatment of patients with chemo-refractory metastatic non-small-cell lung cancer consisted of focal radiation plus CTLA-4 blockade with ipilimumab. Points on this clone: What it binds is unknown.

The protocol was immunoSEQ multiplex PCR, while the TCRdb copy is restricted to in-frame clones and leaves out a portion. The table has 35,000 to 45,000 clones, approximately 77% seen once. CDR3 size: 15 residues. Germline V gene lookup returns CDR1 SQVTM and CDR2 ANQGSEA. The V and J ends lost 3 bases and 5 bases, in that order; junction bases with no gene match: 10. The chain links TRBV29-1 to TRBJ2-1, with TRBD1 identical over 7 bases. The TCR comes from a human donor with non-small cell lung cancer whose response to radiotherapy plus ipilimumab could not be evaluated. The sequencing used peripheral blood, collected from a patient treated with radiotherapy plus ipilimumab. CDR3 loop: CSVDWVDRFNNEQFF. The CDR3 DNA is TGCAGCGTTGATTGGGTGGACAGGTTCAACAATGAGCAGTTCTTC.